What follows describes a single T cell receptor beta chain. Its specificity is unknown. A much larger clone sits a single nucleotide away, making a read error possible. CDR1 SGHRS and CDR2 YFSETQ come from the germline V gene. With V trimmed by 1 base and J by 5 bases, 10 bases remained unmatched. The CDR3 has 16 residues. The data stem from a study of tumor-infiltrating lymphocytes in primary liver carcinoma. Study-wide points: Significantly larger top-250-clone fractions were found in tumors than in blood (p = 0.039).

TCR beta cDNA was reverse-transcribed from about 0.45 ug of total RNA. The reaction used a constant-region primer and ProtoScript II reverse transcriptase. Construction of TCR beta libraries relied on three successive nested multiplex PCR rounds employing slightly modified ARM-PCR. Forward primers for TRBV1-TRBV30 and a C-beta reverse primer served the first two PCR rounds, at about 10 cycles each. MiXCR was run by TCRdb on the multiplex PCR reads, yielding one entry per CDR3 protein. The data hold about 310,000 distinct CDR3 sequences, with less than 75% observed a single time. Unsorted whole blood supplied the blood RNA, and germline DNA was isolated too.

Sequenced: peripheral blood. This chain connects TRBV5-1 to TRBJ2-5; 8 bases map to TRBD1. This TCR was sampled from a man aged 40-49 years with primary liver carcinoma and hepatitis B virus infection. DNA for the CDR3: TGCGCCAGCAGCTTGCAGGGGGCTATGGATATGGAGACCCAGTACTTC. Translating it yields CASSLQGAMDMETQYF.